This passage covers 2 T cell receptor beta chains from one sample sequenced in a study of blood T cell repertoires in COVID-19. Data came from immunoSEQ multiplex PCR; TCRdb stores just in-frame clones and leaves some out. The sample gives under 200,000 clones, roughly 90% of which show up once; approximately 0.5% is in the top ten. Sequencing input: peripheral blood. Receptors originate from a man aged 50 to 59 with acute or convalescent COVID-19.

In this sample, this clone turned up a few times. The rearrangement uses TRBV4-3 and TRBJ1-1; tentatively, D is TRBD1 (5 bases). The CDR3 runs to 14 residues. In germline, CDR1 is LGHNA, CDR2 YSLEER. V was shortened by 0 bases and J by 8 bases, with 13 bases between the two germline ends. The CDR3 protein is CASSQDQGTREAFF. CDR3 nucleotides: TGCGCCAGCAGCCAAGATCAAGGGACTCGGGAAGCTTTCTTT.

V usage is TRBV28 and J usage is TRBJ2-7, with 9 bases matching TRBD2. Germline V CDR1 and CDR2: MDHEN, SYDVKM. With V trimmed by 1 base and J by 0 bases, 1 base remained unmatched. The CDR3 is 15 residues long. The CDR3: CASSLYSGSSYEQYF. DNA for the CDR3: TGTGCCAGCAGTTTATATAGCGGGAGCTCCTACGAGCAGTACTTC.